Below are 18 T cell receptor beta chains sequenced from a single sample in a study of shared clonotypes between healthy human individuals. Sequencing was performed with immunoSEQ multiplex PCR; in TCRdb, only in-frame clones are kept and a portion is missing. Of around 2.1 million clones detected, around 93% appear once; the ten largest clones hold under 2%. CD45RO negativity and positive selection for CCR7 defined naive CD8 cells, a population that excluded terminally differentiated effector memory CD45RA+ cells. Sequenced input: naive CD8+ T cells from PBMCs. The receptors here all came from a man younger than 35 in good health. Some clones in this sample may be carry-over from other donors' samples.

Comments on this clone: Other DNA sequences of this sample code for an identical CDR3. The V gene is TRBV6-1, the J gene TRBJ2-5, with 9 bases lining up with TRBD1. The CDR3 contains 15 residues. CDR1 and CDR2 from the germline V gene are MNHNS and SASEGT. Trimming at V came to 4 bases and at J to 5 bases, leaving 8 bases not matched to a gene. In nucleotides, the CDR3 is TGTGCCAGCAGTGCCGACAGGGGGTTAGGGGAGACCCAGTACTTC. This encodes CASSADRGLGETQYF.

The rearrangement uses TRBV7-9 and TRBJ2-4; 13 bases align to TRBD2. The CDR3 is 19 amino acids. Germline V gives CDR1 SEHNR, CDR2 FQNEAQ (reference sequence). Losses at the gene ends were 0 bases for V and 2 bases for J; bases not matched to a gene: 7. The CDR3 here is CASSLASGLAGETKNIQYF. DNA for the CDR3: TGTGCCAGCAGCTTAGCATCCGGACTAGCGGGGGAGACCAAAAACATTCAGTACTTC.

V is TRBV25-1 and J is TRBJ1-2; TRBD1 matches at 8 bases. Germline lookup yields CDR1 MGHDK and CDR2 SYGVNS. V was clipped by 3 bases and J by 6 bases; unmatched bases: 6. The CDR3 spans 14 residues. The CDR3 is CASSDLDRGNGYTF. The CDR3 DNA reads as TGTGCCAGCAGTGATCTCGACAGGGGAAATGGCTACACCTTC.

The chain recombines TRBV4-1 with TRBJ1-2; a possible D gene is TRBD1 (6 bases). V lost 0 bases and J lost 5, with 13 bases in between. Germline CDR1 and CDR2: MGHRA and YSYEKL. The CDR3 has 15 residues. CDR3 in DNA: TGCGCCAGCAGCCAAGACACAGGGCCAGGGTATGGCTACACCTTC. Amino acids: CASSQDTGPGYGYTF.

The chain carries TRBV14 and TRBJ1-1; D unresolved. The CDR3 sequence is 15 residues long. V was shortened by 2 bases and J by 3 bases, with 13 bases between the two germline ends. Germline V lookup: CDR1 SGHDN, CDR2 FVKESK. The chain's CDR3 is CASSQSLALYTEAFF. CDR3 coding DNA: TGTGCCAGCAGCCAAAGCTTGGCATTGTACACTGAAGCTTTCTTT.

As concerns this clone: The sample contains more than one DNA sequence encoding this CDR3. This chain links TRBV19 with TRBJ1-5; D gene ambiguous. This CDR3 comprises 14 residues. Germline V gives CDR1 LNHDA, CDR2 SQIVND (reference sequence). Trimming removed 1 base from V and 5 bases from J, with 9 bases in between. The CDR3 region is CASSIGTGDQPQHF. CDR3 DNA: TGTGCCAGTAGTATAGGGACTGGGGATCAGCCCCAGCATTTT.

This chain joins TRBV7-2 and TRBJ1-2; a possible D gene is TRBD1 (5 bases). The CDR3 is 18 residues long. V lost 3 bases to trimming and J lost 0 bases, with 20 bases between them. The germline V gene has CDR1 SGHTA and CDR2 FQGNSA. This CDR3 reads CASSFDAVGHRANYGYTF. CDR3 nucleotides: TGTGCCAGCAGCTTTGATGCGGTAGGACACAGAGCTAACTATGGCTACACCTTC.

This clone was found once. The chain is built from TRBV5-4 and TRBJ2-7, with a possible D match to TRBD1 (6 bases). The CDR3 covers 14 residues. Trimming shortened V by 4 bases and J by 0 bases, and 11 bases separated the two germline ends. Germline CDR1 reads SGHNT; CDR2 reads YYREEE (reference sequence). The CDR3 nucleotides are TGTGCCAGCAGCCGCCGGGACAACTCCTACGAGCAGTACTTC. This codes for CASSRRDNSYEQYF.

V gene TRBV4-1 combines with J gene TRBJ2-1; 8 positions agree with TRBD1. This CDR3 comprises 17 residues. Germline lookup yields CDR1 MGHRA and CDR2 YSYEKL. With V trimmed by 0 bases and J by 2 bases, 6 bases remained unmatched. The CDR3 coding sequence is TGCGCCAGCAGCCAAGATCTTTCCAGGGGGCCCTACAATGAGCAGTTCTTC. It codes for CASSQDLSRGPYNEQFF.

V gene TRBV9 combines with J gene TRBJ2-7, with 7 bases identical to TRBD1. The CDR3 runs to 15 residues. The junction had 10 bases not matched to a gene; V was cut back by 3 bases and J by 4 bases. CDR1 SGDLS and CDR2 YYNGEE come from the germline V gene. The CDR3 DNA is TGTGCCAGCAGCGCGACACCAGACAGGGTGTACGAGCAGTACTTC. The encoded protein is CASSATPDRVYEQYF. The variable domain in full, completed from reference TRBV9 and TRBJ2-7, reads DSGVTQTPKHLITATGQRVTLRCSPRSGDLSVYWYQQSLDQGLQFLIQYYNGEERAKGNILERFSAQQFPDLHSELNLSSLELGDSALYFCASSATPDRVYEQYFGPGTRLTVT.

CDR3 residues: CASSLALWGDSNQPQHF. The CDR3 nucleotides are TGTGCCAGCAGCTTAGCGCTATGGGGGGATAGCAATCAGCCCCAGCATTTT. The rearrangement uses TRBV7-8 and TRBJ1-5, with a tentative D call TRBD1 (5 bases). This CDR3 contains 17 residues. The V end lost 0 bases, the J end lost 0 bases, and 12 bases lay between the germline ends. Germline CDR1 reads SGHVS; CDR2 reads FQNEAQ.

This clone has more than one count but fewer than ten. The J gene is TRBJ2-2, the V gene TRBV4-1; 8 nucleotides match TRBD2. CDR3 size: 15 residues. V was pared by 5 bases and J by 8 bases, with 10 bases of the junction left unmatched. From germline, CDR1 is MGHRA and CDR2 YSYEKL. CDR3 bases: TGCGCCAGCAGCAAACTAGCGGAGGGCTGGGGGGAGCTGTTTTTT. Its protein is CASSKLAEGWGELFF.

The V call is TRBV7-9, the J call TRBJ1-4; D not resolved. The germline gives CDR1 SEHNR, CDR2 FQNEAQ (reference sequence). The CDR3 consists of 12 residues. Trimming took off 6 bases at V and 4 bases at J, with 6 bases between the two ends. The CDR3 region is CASSKNNEKLFF. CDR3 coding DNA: TGTGCCAGCAGTAAGAATAATGAAAAACTGTTTTTT.

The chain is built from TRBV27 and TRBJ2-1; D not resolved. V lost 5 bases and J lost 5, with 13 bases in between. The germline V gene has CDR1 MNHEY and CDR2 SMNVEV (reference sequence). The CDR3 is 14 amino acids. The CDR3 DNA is TGTGCCAGCAGTCCCTGGACGGCGAACAATGAGCAGTTCTTC. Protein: CASSPWTANNEQFF.

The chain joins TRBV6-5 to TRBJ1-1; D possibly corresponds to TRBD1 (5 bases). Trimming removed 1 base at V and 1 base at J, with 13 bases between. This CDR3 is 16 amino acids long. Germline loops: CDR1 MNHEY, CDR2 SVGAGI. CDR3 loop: CASSYWSFRENTEAFF. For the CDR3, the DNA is TGTGCCAGCAGTTACTGGAGTTTCAGGGAGAACACTGAAGCTTTCTTT.

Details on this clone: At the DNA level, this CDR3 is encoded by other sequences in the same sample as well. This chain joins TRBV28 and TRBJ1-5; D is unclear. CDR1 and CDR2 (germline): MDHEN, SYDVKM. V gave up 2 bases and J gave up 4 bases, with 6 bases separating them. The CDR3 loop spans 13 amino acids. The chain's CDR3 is CASSLRENQPQHF. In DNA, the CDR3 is TGTGCCAGCAGTTTAAGGGAGAATCAGCCCCAGCATTTT. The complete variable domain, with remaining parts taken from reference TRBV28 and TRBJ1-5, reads DVKVTQSSRYLVKRTGEKVFLECVQDMDHENMFWYRQDPGLGLRLIYFSYDVKMKEKGDIPEGYSVSREKKERFSLILESASTNQTSMYLCASSLRENQPQHFGDGTRLSIL.

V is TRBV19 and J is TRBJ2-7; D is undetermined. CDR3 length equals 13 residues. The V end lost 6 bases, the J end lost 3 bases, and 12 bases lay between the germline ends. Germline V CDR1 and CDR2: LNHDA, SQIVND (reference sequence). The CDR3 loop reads CASRALQNYEQYF. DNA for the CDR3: TGTGCCAGTAGGGCCCTCCAAAACTACGAGCAGTACTTC.

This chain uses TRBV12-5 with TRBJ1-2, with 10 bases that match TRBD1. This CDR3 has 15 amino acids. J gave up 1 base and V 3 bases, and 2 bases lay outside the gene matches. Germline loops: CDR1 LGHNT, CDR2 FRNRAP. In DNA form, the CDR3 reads TGTGCTAGTGGTTTAGGGACAGGGGATAACTATGGCTACACCTTC. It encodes CASGLGTGDNYGYTF.